This T cell receptor beta chain was sequenced for a study of blood T cell repertoires in COVID-19. About the research overall: Italy, Spain and the United States were the sources of the convalescent and acute COVID-19 samples.

Germline CDR1 reads SEHNR; CDR2 reads FQNEAQ (reference sequence). V was pared by 5 bases and J by 4 bases, with 5 bases of the junction left unmatched. The CDR3 runs 15 residues. This table comes from immunoSEQ multiplex PCR, and its TCRdb copy is limited to in-frame clones, with some not included. This table holds 300,000 to 450,000 clones, around 87% found once. Sequencing input: PBMCs or T cells enriched from blood (not recorded which). The chain carries TRBV7-9 and TRBJ2-7; 13 bases fit TRBD2. The receptor was isolated from a man in his forties in a cohort exposed to, infected with or recovered from COVID-19 (not recorded which). The CDR3 protein is CASSPRTSGSYEQYF. The DNA for the CDR3 is TGTGCCAGCAGCCCGAGGACTAGCGGGAGTTACGAGCAGTACTTC.